The present T cell receptor beta chain was sequenced within a study of blood T cell repertoires in COVID-19. Study overall: In each case, the material was cDNA or gDNA derived from T cells, B-cell-depleted T cells, or PBMCs.

In the authors' methods: How many nucleated cells were present was estimated from reference gene primer amplification. This table comes from immunoSEQ multiplex PCR, and its TCRdb copy is limited to in-frame clones, with some not included. V, J and clone size reflect that table, while D and trimming were determined from the DNA. Found here are approximately 120,000 clones, more than 80% of them singletons; the top ten hold 3.2%. V dropped 4 bases and J dropped 0; count of bases not matched to a gene: 2. CDR1 is SGHDT and CDR2 is YYEEEE in the germline V gene. CDR3 length: 14 residues. Seattle patients were enrolled while actively infected and followed longitudinally.

The specimen was peripheral blood. The sequence derives from a woman older than 75 with COVID-19, enrolled during active disease. The chain carries TRBV5-6 and TRBJ2-7; TRBD1 matches at 9 bases. CDR3 nucleotides: TGTGCCAGCAGCGGGACAGGGACCTCCTACGAGCAGTACTTC. Its translation is CASSGTGTSYEQYF.